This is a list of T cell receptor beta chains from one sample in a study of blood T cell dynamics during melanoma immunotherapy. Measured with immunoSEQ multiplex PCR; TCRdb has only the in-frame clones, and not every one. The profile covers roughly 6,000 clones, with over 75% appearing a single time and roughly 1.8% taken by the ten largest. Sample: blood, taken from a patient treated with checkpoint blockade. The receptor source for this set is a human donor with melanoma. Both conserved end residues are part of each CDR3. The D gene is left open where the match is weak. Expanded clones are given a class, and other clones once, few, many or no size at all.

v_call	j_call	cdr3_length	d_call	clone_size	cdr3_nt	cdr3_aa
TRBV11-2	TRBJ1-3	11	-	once	TGTGCCAGCAGTCAGAGAAACACCATATATTTT	CASSQRNTIYF
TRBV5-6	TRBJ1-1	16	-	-	TGTGCCAGCAGCAGAAGTTGGGGGCCAGCGAACACTGAAGCTTTCTTT	CASSRSWGPANTEAFF
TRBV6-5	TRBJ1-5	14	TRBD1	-	TGTGCCAGCAGCGGGGACAGGACCCATCAGCCCCAGCATTTT	CASSGDRTHQPQHF
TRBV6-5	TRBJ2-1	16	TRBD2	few	TGTGCCAGCAGTTACTCGATCGGGGGGGCGGGGAATGAGCAGTTCTTC	CASSYSIGGAGNEQFF
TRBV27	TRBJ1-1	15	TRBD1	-	TGTGCCAGCAGTCCTTGGACAGGGGGGGGTACTGAAGCTTTCTTT	CASSPWTGGGTEAFF
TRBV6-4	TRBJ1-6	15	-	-	TGTGCCAGCAGTGAGTCGGCAGGGGATAATTCACCCCTCCACTTT	CASSESAGDNSPLHF
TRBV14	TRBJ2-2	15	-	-	TGTGCCAGCAGCCAAGAAGCGGGTCTTGCTAGGGAGCTGTTTTTT	CASSQEAGLARELFF
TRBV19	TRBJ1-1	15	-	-	TGTGCCAGTAGTATAATACCGATTAGAGGCACTGAAGCTTTCTTT	CASSIIPIRGTEAFF
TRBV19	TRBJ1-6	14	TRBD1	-	TGTGCCAGTAGTCCAACAGGGGGCAGTTCACCCCTCCACTTT	CASSPTGGSSPLHF
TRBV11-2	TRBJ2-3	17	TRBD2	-	TGTGCCAGCAGCCCTCCGTTCCGACTAGCGGGCGCAGATACGCAGTATTTT	CASSPPFRLAGADTQYF
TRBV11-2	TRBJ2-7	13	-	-	TGTGCCAGCAGCTTACGAGGGTACTACGAGCAGTACTTC	CASSLRGYYEQYF
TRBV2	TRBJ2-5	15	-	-	TGTGCCAGCAGTGAAGTACTGGTCAGGGGCCAGACCCAGTACTTC	CASSEVLVRGQTQYF
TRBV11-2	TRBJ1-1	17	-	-	TGTGCCAGCAGCTTAGATCCTTGGGGGGCAGTGAACACTGAAGCTTTCTTT	CASSLDPWGAVNTEAFF
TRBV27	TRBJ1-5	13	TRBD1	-	TGTGCCAGCAGTCCGACAGGGGTTCAGCCCCAGCATTTT	CASSPTGVQPQHF
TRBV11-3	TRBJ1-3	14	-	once	TGTGCCAGCAGCTTACGAGGGCCTGGAAACACCATATATTTT	CASSLRGPGNTIYF
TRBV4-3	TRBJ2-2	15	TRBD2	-	TGCGCCAGCAGCCTCAGCGGGACGAACACCGGGGAGCTGTTTTTT	CASSLSGTNTGELFF
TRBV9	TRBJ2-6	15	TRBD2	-	TGTGCCAGCACCCAGCGGGGCTCTGGGGCCAACGTCCTGACTTTC	CASTQRGSGANVLTF
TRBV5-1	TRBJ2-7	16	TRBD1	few	TGCGCCAGCAGCTTGGGGGGACAGGCGTTCTCCTACGAGCAGTACTTC	CASSLGGQAFSYEQYF
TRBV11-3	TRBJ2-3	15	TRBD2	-	TGTGCCAGCAGTTCGCTAGCGGGGGACACAGATACGCAGTATTTT	CASSSLAGDTDTQYF
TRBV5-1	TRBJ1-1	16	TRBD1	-	TGCGCCAGCAGCGCTCATACAGGACAGGGGTTGGGTGAAGCTTTCTTT	CASSAHTGQGLGEAFF
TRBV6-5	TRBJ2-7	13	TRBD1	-	TGTGCCAGCAGTCCGGGACAGGCCCTCGAGCAGTACTTC	CASSPGQALEQYF
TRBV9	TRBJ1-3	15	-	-	TGTGCCAGCAGCGTGGACTTAAATAGGGGAAACACCATATATTTT	CASSVDLNRGNTIYF
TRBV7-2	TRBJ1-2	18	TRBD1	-	TGTGCCAGCAGCCCACAATCCGGGACAGGACAAGCTAACTATGGCTACACCTTC	CASSPQSGTGQANYGYTF
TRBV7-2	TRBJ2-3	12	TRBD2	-	TGTGCCAGCAGCAGATCCGGGACTAGGGAGTATTTT	CASSRSGTREYF
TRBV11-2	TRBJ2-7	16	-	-	TGTGCCAGCAGCCCACCCACGGGCCTGAGCTCCTACGAGCAGTACTTC	CASSPPTGLSSYEQYF
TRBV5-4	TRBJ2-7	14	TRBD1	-	TGTGCCAGCAGCTTGAGGACAGGGTTCAACGAGCAGTACTTC	CASSLRTGFNEQYF
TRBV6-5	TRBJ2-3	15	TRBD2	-	TGTGCCAGCACTAGCGGGGGGGGACACGCAGATACGCAGTATTTT	CASTSGGGHADTQYF
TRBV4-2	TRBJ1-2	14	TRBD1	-	TGTGCCAGCAGCCGAACCGGGACAGGGGACGGCTACACCTTC	CASSRTGTGDGYTF
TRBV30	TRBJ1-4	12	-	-	TGTGCCTGGACGGATAGGGATGAGAAACTGTTTTTT	CAWTDRDEKLFF
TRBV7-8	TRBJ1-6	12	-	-	TGTGCCAGCAGCCCGATGAATTCACCCCTCCACTTT	CASSPMNSPLHF
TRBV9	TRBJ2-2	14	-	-	TGTGCCAGCAGCGTAATGGAAGCCACCGGGGAGCTGTTTTTT	CASSVMEATGELFF
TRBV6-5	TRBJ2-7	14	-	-	TGTGCCAGCAGTCCCTTTCAGGGTCCCTACGAGCAGTACTTC	CASSPFQGPYEQYF
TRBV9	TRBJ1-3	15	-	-	TGTACCAGCAGCGTAGAGGGAAGCTCTGGAAACACCATATATTTT	CTSSVEGSSGNTIYF
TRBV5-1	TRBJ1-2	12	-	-	TGCGCCAGCAGCTTGGAGGGGGTTGGCTACACCTTC	CASSLEGVGYTF
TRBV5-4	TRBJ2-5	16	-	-	TGTGCCAGCAGCCCCGGGGGACAGAGTCTTCAAGAGACCCAGTACTTC	CASSPGGQSLQETQYF
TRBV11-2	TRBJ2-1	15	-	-	TGTGCCAGCAGCTTAATGCAGAGAGCCTACAATGAGCAGTTCTTC	CASSLMQRAYNEQFF
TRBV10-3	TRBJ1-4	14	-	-	TGTGCCATCAGTGGGGGGCAGGGTAATGAAAAACTGTTTTTT	CAISGGQGNEKLFF
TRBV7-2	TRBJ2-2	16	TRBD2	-	TGTGCCAGCAGCTTTTCTAGCGGGGGGGTCACCGGGGAGCTGTTTTTT	CASSFSSGGVTGELFF
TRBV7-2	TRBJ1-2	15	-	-	TGTGCCAGCAGCTTATCCCTTGCACAGCAAGGCGGCTACACCTTC	CASSLSLAQQGGYTF
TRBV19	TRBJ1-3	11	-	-	TGTGCCAGTAGCCGTGGGAACACCATATATTTT	CASSRGNTIYF
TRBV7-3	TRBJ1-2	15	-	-	TGTGCCAGCAGCTTACAGGCAGGGGAGGTCTATGGCTACACCTTC	CASSLQAGEVYGYTF
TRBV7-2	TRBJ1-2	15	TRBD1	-	TGTGCCAGCAGCCCCTCCCCGGGACAGAGCTATGGCTACACCTTC	CASSPSPGQSYGYTF
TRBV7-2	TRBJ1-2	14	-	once	TGTGCCAGCAGCTTAGGGGGAGGATTGGATGGCTACACCTTC	CASSLGGGLDGYTF
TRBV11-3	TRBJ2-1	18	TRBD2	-	TGTGCCAGCAGCCCTGGACTAGCGGGGGGTATATTCCACAATGAGCAGTTCTTC	CASSPGLAGGIFHNEQFF
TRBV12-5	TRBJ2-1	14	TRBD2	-	TGTGCTAGTGGTCCGGGGGGTACCTACAATGAGCAGTTCTTC	CASGPGGTYNEQFF
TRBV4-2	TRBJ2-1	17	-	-	TGTGCCAGCAGCCAAGATGAGGGGGGGGCTTCCTACAATGAGCAGTTCTTC	CASSQDEGGASYNEQFF
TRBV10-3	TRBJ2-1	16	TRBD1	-	TGTGCCATCAGCGGACAGGGGTCAGGCACCTACAATGAGCAGTTCTTC	CAISGQGSGTYNEQFF
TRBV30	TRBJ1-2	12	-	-	TGTGCCTGGCGAGGGAATCGGGGTGGCTACACCTTC	CAWRGNRGGYTF
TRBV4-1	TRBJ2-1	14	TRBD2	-	TGCGCCAGCAGTACTAGCGGGGGGGCCAATGAGCAGTTCTTC	CASSTSGGANEQFF
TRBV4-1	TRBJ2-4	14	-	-	TGCGCCAGCAGCCGTGTCGGTGGAGAAAACATTCAGTACTTC	CASSRVGGENIQYF
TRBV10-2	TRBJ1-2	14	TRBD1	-	TGCGCCAGCAGTGAGCGGACAGGGGAGGGCGGCTACACCTTC	CASSERTGEGGYTF
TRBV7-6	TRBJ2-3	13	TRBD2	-	TGTGCCAGCAGCCTGGGGGGGGCAGATACGCAGTATTTT	CASSLGGADTQYF
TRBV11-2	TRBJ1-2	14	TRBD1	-	TGTGCCAGCAGCCTAAACCGGGACAGCTATGGCTACACCTTC	CASSLNRDSYGYTF